What follows are 12 T cell receptor beta chains derived from one specimen sequenced in a study of a mutant IDH1 vaccine in newly diagnosed glioma. Assay: immunoSEQ multiplex PCR; the TCRdb copy retains only in-frame clones and omits some. The sample carries around 53,000 clones, approximately 84% recorded once. Antigens of these TCRs are unknown. As for time point: week 47, end of study. The vaccine gave 300 ug of a 20-mer mutant IDH1 peptide subcutaneously per dose. Sequenced here: PBMCs, sampled from a glioma patient whose treatment included an IDH1 peptide vaccine. The receptors derive from a woman aged 30 to 39 with glioma. Some clones in this sample may be carry-over from other donors' samples.

The chain joins TRBV29-1 to TRBJ1-2, with 8 nucleotides matching TRBD1. This CDR3 has 16 residues. Germline V gives CDR1 SQVTM, CDR2 ANQGSEA. With 0 bases clipped from V and 4 bases from J, the junction kept 10 bases outside the gene matches. This chain's CDR3 is CSVEDPRTGWRYGYTF. CDR3 nucleotide sequence: TGCAGCGTTGAAGATCCCCGGACAGGGTGGCGCTATGGCTACACCTTC.

The chain has TRBV9 and TRBJ2-5, with unresolved D. CDR3 length: 11 amino acids. Trimming cost V 3 bases and J 4 bases, with 4 bases left between them. The germline gives CDR1 SGDLS, CDR2 YYNGEE. Written as DNA, the CDR3 is TGTGCCAGCAGCGCAGGAGAGACCCAGTACTTC. It specifies CASSAGETQYF. The full variable domain, in which reference TRBV9 and TRBJ2-5 provide the parts outside the CDR3, is DSGVTQTPKHLITATGQRVTLRCSPRSGDLSVYWYQQSLDQGLQFLIQYYNGEERAKGNILERFSAQQFPDLHSELNLSSLELGDSALYFCASSAGETQYFGPGTRLLVL.

The CDR3 DNA is TGTGCCAGCAGCCAAGATCCCAGGACAGTTCCCTACGAGCAGTACTTC. Translating it yields CASSQDPRTVPYEQYF. V is TRBV14 and J is TRBJ2-7, with D perhaps matching TRBD1 (6 bases). V was trimmed by 0 bases and J by 2 bases, leaving 14 bases between them. There are 16 residues in the CDR3. Germline CDR1 is SGHDN and CDR2 is FVKESK. Full variable domain (outside the CDR3, taken from reference TRBV14 and TRBJ2-7): EAGVTQFPSHSVIEKGQTVTLRCDPISGHDNLYWYRRVMGKEIKFLLHFVKESKQDESGMPNNRFLAERTGGTYSTLKVQPAELEDSGVYFCASSQDPRTVPYEQYFGPGTRLTVT.

The rearrangement joins TRBV2 to TRBJ2-7, with TRBD1 identical over 8 bases. Germline lookup yields CDR1 SNHLY and CDR2 FYNNEI. V lost 4 bases to trimming and J lost 6 bases; unmatched junction nucleotides: 2. The length of the CDR3 is 12 residues. CDR3 sequence (DNA): TGTGCCAGCAGTGGGACAGGGCCCGAGCAGTACTTC. As protein: CASSGTGPEQYF.

The rearrangement joins TRBV5-5 to TRBJ1-2; D gene uncertain. Germline V gives CDR1 SGHKS, CDR2 YYEKEE (reference sequence). The CDR3 runs to 13 residues. V lost 1 base, J lost 6 bases, and 10 bases lay in between. This CDR3 is CASSLWSGDGYTF. The CDR3 DNA is TGTGCCAGCAGCTTGTGGAGTGGCGATGGCTACACCTTC.

The gene calls are TRBV6-5 and TRBJ2-7, with D perhaps matching TRBD1 or TRBD2 (5 bases each). CDR1 and CDR2 (germline): MNHEY, SVGAGI. This CDR3 spans 15 amino acids. V was pared by 7 bases and J by 0 bases, with 16 bases between. CDR3 amino acids: CASTSRGGNSYEQYF. The CDR3 DNA reads TGTGCCAGCACCTCCCGGGGCGGAAACTCCTACGAGCAGTACTTC.

This clone occurred once. The chain combines TRBV2 with TRBJ1-1; D is perhaps TRBD1 (5 bases). Germline CDR1 reads SNHLY; CDR2 reads FYNNEI. V was pared by 7 bases and J by 3 bases, with 9 bases between. This CDR3 comprises 12 residues. The chain's CDR3 is CASNEGHTEAFF. In DNA, the CDR3 is TGTGCCAGCAATGAGGGGCACACTGAAGCTTTCTTT.

Only one count was recorded for this clone. The chain is built from TRBV2 and TRBJ2-1; 12 bases fit TRBD2. This CDR3 spans 15 amino acids. V lost 6 bases to trimming and J lost 4 bases; unmatched junction nucleotides: 4. Germline CDR1 and CDR2: SNHLY and FYNNEI. CDR3 bases: TGTGCCAGCAGCCGGACTAGCGGGATATACAATGAGCAGTTCTTC. It codes for CASSRTSGIYNEQFF. The whole variable domain, remainder taken from reference TRBV2 and TRBJ2-1, is EPEVTQTPSHQVTQMGQEVILRCVPISNHLYFYWYRQILGQKVEFLVSFYNNEISEKSEIFDDQFSVERPDGSNFTLKIRSTKLEDSAMYFCASSRTSGIYNEQFFGPGTRLTVL.

The CDR3: CSVEELGTGVNEQYF. The CDR3 DNA follows: TGCAGCGTTGAAGAATTAGGGACAGGGGTGAACGAGCAGTACTTC. The J gene is TRBJ2-7, the V gene TRBV29-1, with 10 nucleotides matching TRBD1. CDR3 length equals 15 residues. V was pared by 0 bases and J by 5 bases, with 7 bases of the junction left unmatched. CDR1 SQVTM and CDR2 ANQGSEA come from the germline V gene.

J is TRBJ2-7 and V is TRBV6-5, with D tentatively TRBD1 or TRBD2 (5 bases each). Germline V gene lookup returns CDR1 MNHEY and CDR2 SVGAGI. CDR3 length: 13 residues. V was clipped by 6 bases and J by 3 bases, with 12 bases between them. For the CDR3, the DNA is TGTGCCAGCAGCCGGGACCAGAGCTACGAGCAGTACTTC. It translates to CASSRDQSYEQYF.

The rearrangement joins TRBV18 to TRBJ1-1, with TRBD1 matching over 8 bases. CDR1 and CDR2 (germline): KGHSH, LQKENI. J was trimmed by 4 bases and V by 3 bases; bases with no gene match: 16. The length of the CDR3 is 18 residues. Here the CDR3 reads CASSPTRVRGTGGTEAFF. The CDR3 DNA follows: TGTGCCAGCTCACCGACGCGCGTCCGTGGGACAGGAGGCACTGAAGCTTTCTTT. Full variable domain (missing parts from reference TRBV18 and TRBJ1-1): NAGVMQNPRHLVRRRGQEARLRCSPMKGHSHVYWYRQLPEEGLKFMVYLQKENIIDESGMPKERFSAEFPKEGPSILRIQQVVRGDSAAYFCASSPTRVRGTGGTEAFFGQGTRLTVV.

CDR3 DNA sequence: TGCGCCAGCAGCTTGGATTACAACAGGGGTGGCTACACCTTC. Protein sequence: CASSLDYNRGGYTF. This chain uses TRBV5-1 with TRBJ1-2; 7 bases are shared with TRBD1. Germline CDR1 and CDR2: SGHRS and YFSETQ. There are 14 residues in the CDR3. After removal of 0 bases from V and 7 bases from J, the junction contained 6 bases not matched to a gene.